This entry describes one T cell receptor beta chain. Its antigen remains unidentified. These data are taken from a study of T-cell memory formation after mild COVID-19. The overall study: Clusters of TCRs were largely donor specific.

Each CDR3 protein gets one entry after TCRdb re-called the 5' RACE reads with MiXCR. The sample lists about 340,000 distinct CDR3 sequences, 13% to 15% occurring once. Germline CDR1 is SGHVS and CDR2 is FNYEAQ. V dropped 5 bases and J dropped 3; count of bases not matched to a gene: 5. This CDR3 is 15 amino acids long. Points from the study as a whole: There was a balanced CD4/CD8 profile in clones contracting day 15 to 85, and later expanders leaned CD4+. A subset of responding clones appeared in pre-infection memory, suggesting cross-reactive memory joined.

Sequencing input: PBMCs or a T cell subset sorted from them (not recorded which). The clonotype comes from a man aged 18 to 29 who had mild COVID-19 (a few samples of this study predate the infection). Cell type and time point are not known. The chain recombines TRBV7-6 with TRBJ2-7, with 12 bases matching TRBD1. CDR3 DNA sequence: TGTGCCAGCAGCCCGGGACAGGGGGCTTTCTACGAGCAGTACGTC. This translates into CASSPGQGAFYEQYV.